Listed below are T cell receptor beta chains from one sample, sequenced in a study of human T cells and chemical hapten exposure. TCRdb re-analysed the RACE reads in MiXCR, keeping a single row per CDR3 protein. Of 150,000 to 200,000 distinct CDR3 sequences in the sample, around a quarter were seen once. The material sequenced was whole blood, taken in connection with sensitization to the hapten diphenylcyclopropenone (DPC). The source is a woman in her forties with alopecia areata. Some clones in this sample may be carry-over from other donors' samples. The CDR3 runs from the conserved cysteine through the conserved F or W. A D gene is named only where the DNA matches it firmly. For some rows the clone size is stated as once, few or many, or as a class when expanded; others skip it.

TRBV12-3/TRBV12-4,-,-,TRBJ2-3,TGTGCCAGCAGTTTTAAGGACCCGACAGATACGCAGTATTTT,CASSFKDPTDTQYF
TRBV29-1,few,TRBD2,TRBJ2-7,TGCAGCGTTGATGCTAGCGGGAAAGGCGAGCAGTACTTC,CSVDASGKGEQYF
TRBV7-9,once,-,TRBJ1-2,TGTGCCAGCAGCTTAGGACAAGCTAACTATGGCTACACCTTC,CASSLGQANYGYTF
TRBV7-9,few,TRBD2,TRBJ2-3,TGTGCCAGCAGCTTAGAGGGAGGGACAGATACGCAGTATTTT,CASSLEGGTDTQYF
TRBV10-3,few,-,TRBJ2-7,TGTGCCATCAGTGAGTCGTTGGGCGAGCAGTACTTC,CAISESLGEQYF
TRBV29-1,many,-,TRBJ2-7,TGCAGCGTTGGAAGGACAGCCGGCTCCTACGAGCAGTACTTC,CSVGRTAGSYEQYF
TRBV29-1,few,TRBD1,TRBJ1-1,TGCAGCGTTGAACCCCGGACAGGGGGTGGAACTGAAGCTTTCTTT,CSVEPRTGGGTEAFF
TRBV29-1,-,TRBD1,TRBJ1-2,TGCAGCGTTGGGACAGGGGGTTTCTATGGCTACACCTTC,CSVGTGGFYGYTF
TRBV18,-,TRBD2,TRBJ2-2,TGTGCCAGCTCACCAACTAGCGGGAGGACCGGGGAGCTGTTTTTT,CASSPTSGRTGELFF
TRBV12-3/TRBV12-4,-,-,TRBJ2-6,TGTGCCAGTCTCCCGACGGGACGTCTCTCTGGTGGCAACGTCCTGACTTTC,CASLPTGRLSGGNVLTF
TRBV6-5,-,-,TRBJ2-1,TGTGCCAGCAAGAGCGGAGCTACGAGCTCCTACAATGAGCAGTTCTTC,CASKSGATSSYNEQFF
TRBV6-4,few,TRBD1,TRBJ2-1,TGTGCCAGCAGTGAAACAGGGGGCACGTCGAATGAGCAGTTCTTC,CASSETGGTSNEQFF
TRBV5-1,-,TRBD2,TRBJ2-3,TGCGCCAGCAGGGCCCTAGCGGGAAACACAGATACGCAGTATTTT,CASRALAGNTDTQYF
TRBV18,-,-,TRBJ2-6,TGTGCCAGCTCACCAGACAGACTCACCTCTGGGGCCAACGTCCTGACTTTC,CASSPDRLTSGANVLTF
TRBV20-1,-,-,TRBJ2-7,TGCAGTGCTATTGGCAGGGCTTTCGACGAGCAGTACTTC,CSAIGRAFDEQYF
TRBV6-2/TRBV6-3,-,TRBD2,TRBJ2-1,TGTGCCAGCAGCATAGCGGGAATCGAGCAGTTCTTC,CASSIAGIEQFF
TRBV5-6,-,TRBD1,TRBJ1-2,TGTGCCAGCAGCTTGAAGGGGGCCTACTATGGCTACACCTTC,CASSLKGAYYGYTF
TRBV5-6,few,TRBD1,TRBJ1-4,TGTGCCAGCAGCCGCCGGGACAGGGGCGAAAAACTGTTTTTT,CASSRRDRGEKLFF
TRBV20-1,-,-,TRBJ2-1,TGCAGGGTCCTAGACTACAATGAGCAGTTCTTC,CRVLDYNEQFF
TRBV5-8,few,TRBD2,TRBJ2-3,TGTGCCAGCAGCTTGCAAGCGGGAGCAGATACGCAGTATTTT,CASSLQAGADTQYF
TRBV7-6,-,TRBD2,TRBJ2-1,TGTGCCAGCAGCTCCGGACTAGTGGGCGGCAATGAGCAGTTCTTC,CASSSGLVGGNEQFF
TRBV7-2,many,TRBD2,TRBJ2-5,TGTGCCAGCAGCTTAGCGACTAGCTACGAGACCCAGTACTTC,CASSLATSYETQYF
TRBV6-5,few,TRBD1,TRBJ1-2,TGTGCCAGCAGTTACTCGATTAGAACAGGGGCCAACTATGGCTACACCTTC,CASSYSIRTGANYGYTF
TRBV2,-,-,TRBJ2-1,TGTGCCAGCAGGGAACGTCTAGACGGTGAGCAGTTCTTC,CASRERLDGEQFF
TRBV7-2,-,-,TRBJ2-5,TGTGCCAGCAGCCGTCAAAGAAGCCTAGAGAGTGGAAAGACCCAGTACTTC,CASSRQRSLESGKTQYF
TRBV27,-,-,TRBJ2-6,TGTGCCAGCAGTCCCTGGGTCTCCCCTGGGGCCAACGTCCTGACTTTC,CASSPWVSPGANVLTF
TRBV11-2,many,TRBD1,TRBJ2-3,TGTGCCAGCAGCCACCGGGACAGGTTGCAGTATTTT,CASSHRDRLQYF
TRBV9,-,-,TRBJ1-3,TGTGCCAGCAGCGTTTCTGGAAACACCATATATTTT,CASSVSGNTIYF
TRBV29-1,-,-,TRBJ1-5,TGCAGCGTTGTGGGGGATTTCGGTCAGCCCCAGCATTTT,CSVVGDFGQPQHF
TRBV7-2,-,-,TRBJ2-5,TGTGCCAGCAGCCCCGAAGCCGGGGGAGCCCGAGGGGAGACCCAGTACTTC,CASSPEAGGARGETQYF
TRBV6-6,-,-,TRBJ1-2,TGTGCCAGCAGCCATCCGGGAGATGGCTATGGCTACACCTTC,CASSHPGDGYGYTF
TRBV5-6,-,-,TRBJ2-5,TGTGCCAGCAGCTTCTCTAGGTTTGAGACCCAGTACTTC,CASSFSRFETQYF